A single sample gave rise to the 5 T cell receptor beta chains below, sequenced in a study of cytomegalovirus exposure and HLA in healthy donors. The PCR had 60 Vbeta and 13 Jbeta primers. The protocol was immunoSEQ multiplex PCR, while the TCRdb copy is restricted to in-frame clones and leaves out a portion. The sample carries 65,000 to 85,000 clones, around 84% recorded once. The sample taken for sequencing was PBMCs. These receptors came from a woman in her forties or fifties in good health and CMV-seronegative.

The chain recombines TRBV19 with TRBJ2-1, with D tentatively TRBD2 (6 bases). This CDR3 is 13 amino acids long. Trimming stripped 7 bases from V and 1 base from J, with 8 bases between. Per germline, CDR1 LNHDA and CDR2 SQIVND (reference sequence). CDR3 nucleotides: TGTGCCAGTACGGAGGGTTCCTACAATGAGCAGTTCTTC. Encoded protein: CASTEGSYNEQFF.

The genes are TRBV5-4 and TRBJ1-2; 9 bases are shared with TRBD1. There are 13 residues in the CDR3. CDR1 and CDR2 (germline): SGHNT, YYREEE (reference sequence). V trimming: 4 bases; J trimming: 6 bases; junction bases outside the gene matches: 4. CDR3 bases: TGTGCCAGCAGCCGGACAGGGGACAATGGCTACACCTTC. Its translation is CASSRTGDNGYTF. Complete variable domain (other parts from reference TRBV5-4 and TRBJ1-2): ETGVTQSPTHLIKTRGQQVTLRCSSQSGHNTVSWYQQALGQGPQFIFQYYREEENGRGNFPPRFSGLQFPNYSSELNVNALELDDSALYLCASSRTGDNGYTFGSGTRLTVV.

This clone was counted between two and nine times. This chain links TRBV10-3 with TRBJ2-4, with a tentative D call TRBD2 (5 bases). This CDR3 region has 14 residues. Trimming shortened V by 11 bases and J by 0 bases, and 14 bases separated the two germline ends. Germline V lookup: CDR1 ENHRY, CDR2 SYGVKD. This chain's CDR3 is CAAGEGIAKNIQYF. CDR3 bases: TGTGCCGCGGGTGAAGGAATAGCCAAAAACATTCAGTACTTC.

The chain is built from TRBV7-2 and TRBJ2-7; maybe TRBD1 (6 bases). Trimming pared 6 bases from V and 3 bases from J, leaving 9 bases between. Germline CDR1 reads SGHTA; CDR2 reads FQGNSA. The CDR3 runs 12 residues. The CDR3 DNA is TGTGCCAGCAGGTTCAGGGGCTACGAGCAGTACGTC. Amino acid sequence: CASRFRGYEQYV.

V is TRBV9 and J is TRBJ2-6; no firm D call. The CDR3 spans 15 residues. V shed 0 bases and J shed 2 bases, with 6 bases lying between them. Germline V lookup: CDR1 SGDLS, CDR2 YYNGEE. The CDR3 here is CASSVVGAGANVLTF. The CDR3 region has the DNA TGTGCCAGCAGCGTAGTCGGAGCTGGGGCCAACGTCCTGACTTTC.